The rows below give T cell receptor beta chains drawn from one sample of a study of spatial heterogeneity in lung cancer. TCRdb fed the 5' RACE reads into MiXCR, producing one record per CDR3 protein. The profile shows roughly 70,000 distinct CDR3 sequences, about an eighth of them singletons. This specimen consisted of PBMCs, obtained at surgery. The receptor source for this set is a male donor with early-stage non-small cell lung cancer. Both conserved end residues are part of each CDR3. The D gene is left open where the match is weak. The size of a clone is reported for some rows only, either as once, few or many, or as a class for expanded clones.

size	D	V	J	CDR3	DNA
-	TRBD1	TRBV6-5	TRBJ2-7	CASSYSGTGVAYEQYF	TGTGCCAGCAGTTACTCCGGGACAGGGGTTGCTTACGAGCAGTACTTC
few	TRBD1	TRBV5-1	TRBJ1-2	CASSLDREFYGYTF	TGCGCCAGCAGCCTGGACAGGGAATTCTATGGCTACACCTTC
many	-	TRBV5-1	TRBJ1-2	CASSLGTDWGYTF	TGCGCCAGCAGCTTGGGTACGGACTGGGGCTACACCTTC
few	-	TRBV12-3/TRBV12-4	TRBJ1-1	CASSLSRAANTEAFF	TGTGCCAGCAGTTTATCCAGGGCAGCGAACACTGAAGCTTTCTTT
many	-	TRBV12-3/TRBV12-4	TRBJ1-5	CASSSQNQPQHF	TGTGCCAGCAGTTCACAGAATCAGCCCCAGCATTTT
-	-	TRBV18	TRBJ1-5	CASSKEQADQPQHF	TGTGCCAGCTCGAAGGAGCAGGCCGATCAGCCCCAGCATTTT
many	TRBD1	TRBV6-6	TRBJ2-7	CASRPGQAYEQYF	TGTGCCAGCAGACCCGGACAGGCCTACGAGCAGTACTTC
many	-	TRBV24-1	TRBJ1-1	CATSEGQNTEAFF	TGTGCCACCAGTGAAGGACAGAACACTGAAGCTTTCTTT
medium-sized	-	TRBV29-1	TRBJ2-2	CSVARTLNTGELFF	TGCAGCGTTGCTAGGACTCTGAACACCGGGGAGCTGTTTTTT
-	-	TRBV7-9	TRBJ1-1	CASSSTGLNTEAFF	TGTGCCAGCAGCTCAACAGGGCTGAACACTGAAGCTTTCTTT
few	-	TRBV9	TRBJ2-1	CASSVAGPSFYNEQFF	TGTGCCAGCAGCGTCGCCGGTCCCTCGTTTTACAATGAGCAGTTCTTC
few	-	TRBV15	TRBJ1-4	CATSGFLEKLFF	TGTGCCACCAGCGGATTCCTCGAAAAACTGTTTTTT
few	-	TRBV10-3	TRBJ2-3	CAISALRGSGTDTQYF	TGTGCCATCAGCGCTCTCAGGGGCTCGGGCACAGATACGCAGTATTTT
-	-	TRBV9	TRBJ1-1	CASSVDGRNTEAFF	TGTGCCAGCAGCGTAGATGGTAGGAACACTGAAGCTTTCTTT
-	-	TRBV12-3/TRBV12-4	TRBJ2-1	CASNRGRNEQFF	TGTGCCAGCAACCGCGGACGAAATGAGCAGTTCTTC
few	-	TRBV10-2	TRBJ2-5	CASSERERAQETQYF	TGCGCCAGCAGTGAGAGGGAAAGGGCCCAAGAGACCCAGTACTTC
few	TRBD1	TRBV12-3/TRBV12-4	TRBJ2-7	CASRPHTGGSSYEQYF	TGTGCCAGCAGACCACACACAGGGGGCAGCTCCTACGAGCAGTACTTC
few	TRBD2	TRBV6-5	TRBJ2-5	CASSSRLAGVQETQYF	TGTGCCAGCAGTTCCAGACTAGCGGGGGTCCAAGAGACCCAGTACTTC
few	-	TRBV20-1	TRBJ2-1	CSATPSNGFFGSYNEQFF	TGCAGTGCTACCCCGTCGAACGGTTTCTTCGGCTCCTACAATGAGCAGTTCTTC
few	TRBD1	TRBV6-4	TRBJ2-1	CASSTGQGESNEQFF	TGTGCCAGCAGTACCGGACAGGGGGAAAGCAATGAGCAGTTCTTC